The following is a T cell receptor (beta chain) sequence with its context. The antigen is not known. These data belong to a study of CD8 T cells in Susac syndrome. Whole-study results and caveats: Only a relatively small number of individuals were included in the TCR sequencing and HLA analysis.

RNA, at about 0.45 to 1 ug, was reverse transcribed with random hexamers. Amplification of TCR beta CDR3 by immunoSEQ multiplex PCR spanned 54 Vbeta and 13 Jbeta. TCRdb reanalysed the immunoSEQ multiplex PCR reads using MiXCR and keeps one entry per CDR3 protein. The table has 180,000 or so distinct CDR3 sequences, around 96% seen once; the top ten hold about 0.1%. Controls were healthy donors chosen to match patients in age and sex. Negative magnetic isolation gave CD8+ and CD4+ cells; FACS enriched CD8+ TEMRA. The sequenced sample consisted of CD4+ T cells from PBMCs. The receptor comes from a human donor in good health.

DNA of the CDR3: TGTGCCAGCAGCGTACCTGGGGCCAAAAACATTCAGTACTTC. Residues: CASSVPGAKNIQYF. The chain carries TRBV13 and TRBJ2-4; D ambiguous. There are 14 residues in the CDR3. V was cut by 5 bases and J by 1 base, with 9 bases left in between. Germline assignment: CDR1 PRHDT and CDR2 FYEKMQ (reference sequence).